What follows is one T cell receptor beta chain and its context. TCRdb keeps only in-frame clones here, not all; method: immunoSEQ multiplex PCR. The sample contains 45,000 to 60,000 clones, almost 95% of which appear only once. The data were taken from a study of T cell changes during pregnancy in multiple sclerosis. Sequenced here: CD4+ T cells from peripheral blood mononuclear cells, sampled in the third trimester of pregnancy. This TCR was sampled from a female donor with multiple sclerosis, enrolled in a pregnancy study.

The CDR3 DNA follows: TGCGCCAGCAGCCAAGCAGCGGGCTCCTACGAGCAGTACTTC. Its translation: CASSQAAGSYEQYF. The J gene is TRBJ2-7, the V gene TRBV4-1, with D perhaps TRBD2 (6 bases). Looked up from germline, CDR1 is MGHRA and CDR2 is YSYEKL. The CDR3 length is 14 residues. V dropped 1 base and J dropped 0 bases, with 7 bases sitting between them.